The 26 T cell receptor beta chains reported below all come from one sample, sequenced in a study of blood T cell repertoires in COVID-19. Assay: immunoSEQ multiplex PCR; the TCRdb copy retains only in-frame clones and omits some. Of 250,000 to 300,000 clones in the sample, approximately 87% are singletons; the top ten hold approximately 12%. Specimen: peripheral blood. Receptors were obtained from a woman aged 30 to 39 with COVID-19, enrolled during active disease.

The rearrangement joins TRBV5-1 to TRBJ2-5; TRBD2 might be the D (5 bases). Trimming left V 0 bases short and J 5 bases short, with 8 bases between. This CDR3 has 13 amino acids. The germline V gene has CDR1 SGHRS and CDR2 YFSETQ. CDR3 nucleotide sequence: TGCGCCAGCAGCTTGGAAGGAGGTGAGACCCAGTACTTC. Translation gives CASSLEGGETQYF.

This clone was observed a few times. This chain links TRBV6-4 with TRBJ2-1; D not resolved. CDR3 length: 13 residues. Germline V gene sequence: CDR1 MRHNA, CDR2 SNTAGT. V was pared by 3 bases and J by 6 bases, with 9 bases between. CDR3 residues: CASSEQSGNEQFF. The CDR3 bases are TGTGCCAGCAGTGAACAGAGTGGCAATGAGCAGTTCTTC.

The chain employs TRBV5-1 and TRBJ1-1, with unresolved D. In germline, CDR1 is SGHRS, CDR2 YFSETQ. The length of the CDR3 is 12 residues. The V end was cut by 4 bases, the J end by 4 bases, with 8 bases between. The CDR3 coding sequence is TGCGCCAGCAGCCACTCGGGCACTGAAGCTTTCTTT. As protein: CASSHSGTEAFF.

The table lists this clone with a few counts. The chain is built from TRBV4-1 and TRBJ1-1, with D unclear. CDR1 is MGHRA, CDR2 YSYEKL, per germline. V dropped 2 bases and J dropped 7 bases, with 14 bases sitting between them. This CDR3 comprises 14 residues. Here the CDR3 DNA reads TGCGCCAGCAGCCAACCATTGGGCACCTATGAAGCTTTCTTT. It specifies CASSQPLGTYEAFF.

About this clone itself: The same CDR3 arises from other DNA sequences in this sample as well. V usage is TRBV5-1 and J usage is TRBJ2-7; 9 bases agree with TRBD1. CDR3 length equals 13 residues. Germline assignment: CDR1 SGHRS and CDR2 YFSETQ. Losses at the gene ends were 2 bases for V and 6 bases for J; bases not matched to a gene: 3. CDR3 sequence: CASSLDRGGEQYF. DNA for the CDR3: TGCGCCAGCAGCTTAGACAGGGGGGGCGAGCAGTACTTC.

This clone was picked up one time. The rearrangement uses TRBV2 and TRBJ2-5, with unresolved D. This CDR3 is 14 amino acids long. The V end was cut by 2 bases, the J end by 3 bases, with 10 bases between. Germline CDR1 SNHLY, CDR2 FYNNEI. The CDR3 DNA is TGTGCCAGCAGTGAATACTACGGAGAAGAGACCCAGTACTTC. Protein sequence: CASSEYYGEETQYF.

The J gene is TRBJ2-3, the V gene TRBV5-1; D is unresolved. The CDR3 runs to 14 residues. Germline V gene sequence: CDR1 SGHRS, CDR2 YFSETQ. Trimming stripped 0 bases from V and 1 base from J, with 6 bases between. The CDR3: CASSLGLGTDTQYF. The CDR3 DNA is TGCGCCAGCAGCTTGGGACTGGGCACAGATACGCAGTATTTT. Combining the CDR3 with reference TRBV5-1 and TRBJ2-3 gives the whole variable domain KAGVTQTPRYLIKTRGQQVTLSCSPISGHRSVSWYQQTPGQGLQFLFEYFSETQRNKGNFPGRFSGRQFSNSRSEMNVSTLELGDSALYLCASSLGLGTDTQYFGPGTRLTVL.

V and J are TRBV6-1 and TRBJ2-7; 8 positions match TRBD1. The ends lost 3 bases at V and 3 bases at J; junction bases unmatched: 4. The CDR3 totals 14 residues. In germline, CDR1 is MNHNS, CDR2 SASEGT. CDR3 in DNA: TGTGCCAGCAGTGAGATCGGACAGGGCTACGAGCAGTACTTC. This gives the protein CASSEIGQGYEQYF.

The CDR3 nucleotides are TGTGCCAGCAGCCCAACCCTAATGAACACTGAAGCTTTCTTT. It yields the protein CASSPTLMNTEAFF. The chain joins TRBV7-6 to TRBJ1-1; D gene uncertain. The CDR3 runs to 14 residues. V gave up 5 bases and J gave up 0 bases, with 10 bases separating them. Germline lookup yields CDR1 SGHVS and CDR2 FNYEAQ.

CDR3 in amino acids: CASSEGQGIQETQYF. CDR3 DNA: TGTGCCAGCAGTGAAGGGCAGGGGATCCAAGAGACCCAGTACTTC. J is TRBJ2-5 and V is TRBV2; tentative D call: TRBD1 (6 bases). The CDR3 consists of 15 residues. Per germline, CDR1 SNHLY and CDR2 FYNNEI. Trimming shortened V by 1 base and J by 1 base, and 10 bases separated the two germline ends.

CDR3 in DNA: TGCGCCAGCAGCCAACTGACAGGTTCGGGGAACTATGGCTACACCTTC. Protein sequence: CASSQLTGSGNYGYTF. V and J are TRBV4-1 and TRBJ1-2, with D perhaps TRBD1 (6 bases). The V gene's germline CDR1 is MGHRA and CDR2 YSYEKL. The CDR3 extends over 16 amino acids. Trimming left V 2 bases short and J 2 bases short, with 15 bases between.

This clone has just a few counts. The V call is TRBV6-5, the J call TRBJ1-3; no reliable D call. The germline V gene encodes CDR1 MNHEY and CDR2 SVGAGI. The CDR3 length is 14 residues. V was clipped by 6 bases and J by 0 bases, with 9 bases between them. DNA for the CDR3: TGTGCCAGCAGCGTGGGCCTCTCTGGAAACACCATATATTTT. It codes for CASSVGLSGNTIYF.

CDR3 protein: CASSPPWGGRGADTQYF. CDR3 coding DNA: TGTGCCAGCAGTCCCCCCTGGGGTGGGCGGGGGGCAGATACGCAGTATTTT. The genes are TRBV27 and TRBJ2-3; 8 bases are shared with TRBD2. CDR1 is MNHEY, CDR2 SMNVEV, per germline (reference sequence). V was clipped by 5 bases and J by 4 bases; unmatched bases: 14. The CDR3 length is 17 residues.

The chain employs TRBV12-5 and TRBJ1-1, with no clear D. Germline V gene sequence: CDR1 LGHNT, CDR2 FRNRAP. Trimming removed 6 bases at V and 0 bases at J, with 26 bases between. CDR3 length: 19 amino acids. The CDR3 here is CASGRGSDLLPLMNTEAFF. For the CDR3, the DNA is TGTGCTAGTGGCCGGGGTTCCGACCTCCTCCCCCTCATGAACACTGAAGCTTTCTTT.

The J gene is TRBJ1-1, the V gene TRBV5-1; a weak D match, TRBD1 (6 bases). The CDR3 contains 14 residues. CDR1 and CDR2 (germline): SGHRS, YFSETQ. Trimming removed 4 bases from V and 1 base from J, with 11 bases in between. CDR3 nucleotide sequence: TGCGCCAGCAGCCAAGGGGGACAGAACACTGAAGCTTTCTTT. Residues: CASSQGGQNTEAFF.

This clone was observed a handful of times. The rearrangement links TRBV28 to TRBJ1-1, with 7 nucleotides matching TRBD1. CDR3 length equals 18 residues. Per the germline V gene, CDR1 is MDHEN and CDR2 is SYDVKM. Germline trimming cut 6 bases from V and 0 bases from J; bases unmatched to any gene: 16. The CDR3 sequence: CASSQPLLQGGLNTEAFF. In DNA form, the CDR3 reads TGTGCCAGCAGCCAACCACTCCTCCAAGGGGGCTTGAACACTGAAGCTTTCTTT.

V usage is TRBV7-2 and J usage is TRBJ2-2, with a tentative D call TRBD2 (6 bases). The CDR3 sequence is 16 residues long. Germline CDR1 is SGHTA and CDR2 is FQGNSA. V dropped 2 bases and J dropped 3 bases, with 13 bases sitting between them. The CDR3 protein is CASSLLGAGDTGELFF. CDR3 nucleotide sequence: TGTGCCAGCAGCTTATTGGGAGCGGGTGACACCGGGGAGCTGTTTTTT.

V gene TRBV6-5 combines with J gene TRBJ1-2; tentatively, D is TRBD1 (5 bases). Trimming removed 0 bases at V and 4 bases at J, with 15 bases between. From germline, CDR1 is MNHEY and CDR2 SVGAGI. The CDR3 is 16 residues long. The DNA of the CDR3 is TGTGCCAGCAGTTACTCGGTTCAGGGAGGCGCCTATGGCTACACCTTC. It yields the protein CASSYSVQGGAYGYTF.

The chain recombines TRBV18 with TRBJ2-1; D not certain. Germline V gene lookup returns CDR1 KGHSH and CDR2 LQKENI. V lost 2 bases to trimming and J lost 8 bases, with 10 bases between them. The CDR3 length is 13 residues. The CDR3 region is CASSPNERYEQFF. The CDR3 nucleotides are TGTGCCAGCTCACCAAATGAGAGGTATGAGCAGTTCTTC.

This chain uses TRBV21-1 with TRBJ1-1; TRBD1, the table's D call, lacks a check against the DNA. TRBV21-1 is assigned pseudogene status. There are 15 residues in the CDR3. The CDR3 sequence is CASNHSRTGYYEAFF. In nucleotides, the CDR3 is TGTGCCAGCAACCATTCCCGGACAGGATACTACGAAGCTTTCTTT.

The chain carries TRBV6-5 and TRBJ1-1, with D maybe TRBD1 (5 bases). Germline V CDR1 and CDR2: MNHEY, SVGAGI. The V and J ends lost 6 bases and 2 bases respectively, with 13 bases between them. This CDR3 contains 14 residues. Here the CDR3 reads CASRQQGFNTEAFF. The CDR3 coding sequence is TGTGCCAGCAGGCAGCAGGGTTTTAACACTGAAGCTTTCTTT.

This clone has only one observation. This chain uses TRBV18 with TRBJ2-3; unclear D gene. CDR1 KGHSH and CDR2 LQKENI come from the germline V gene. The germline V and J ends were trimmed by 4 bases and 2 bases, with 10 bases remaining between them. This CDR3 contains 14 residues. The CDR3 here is CASSQRRATDTQYF. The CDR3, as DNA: TGTGCCAGCTCACAAAGAAGAGCCACAGATACGCAGTATTTT. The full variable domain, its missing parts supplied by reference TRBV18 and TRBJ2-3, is NAGVMQNPRHLVRRRGQEARLRCSPMKGHSHVYWYRQLPEEGLKFMVYLQKENIIDESGMPKERFSAEFPKEGPSILRIQQVVRGDSAAYFCASSQRRATDTQYFGPGTRLTVL.

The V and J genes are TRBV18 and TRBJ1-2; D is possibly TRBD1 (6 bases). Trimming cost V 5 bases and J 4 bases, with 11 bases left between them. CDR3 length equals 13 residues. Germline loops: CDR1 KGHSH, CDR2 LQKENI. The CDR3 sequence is CASSSTTGYGYTF. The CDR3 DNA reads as TGTGCCAGCTCATCAACGACAGGCTATGGCTACACCTTC.

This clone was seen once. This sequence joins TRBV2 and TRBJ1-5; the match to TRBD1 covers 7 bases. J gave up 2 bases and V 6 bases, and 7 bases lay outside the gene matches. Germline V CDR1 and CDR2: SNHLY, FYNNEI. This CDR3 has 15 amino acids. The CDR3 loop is CASSRHTGGNQPQHF. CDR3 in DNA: TGTGCCAGCAGCCGCCACACAGGGGGCAATCAGCCCCAGCATTTT. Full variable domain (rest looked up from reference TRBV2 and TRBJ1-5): EPEVTQTPSHQVTQMGQEVILRCVPISNHLYFYWYRQILGQKVEFLVSFYNNEISEKSEIFDDQFSVERPDGSNFTLKIRSTKLEDSAMYFCASSRHTGGNQPQHFGDGTRLSIL.

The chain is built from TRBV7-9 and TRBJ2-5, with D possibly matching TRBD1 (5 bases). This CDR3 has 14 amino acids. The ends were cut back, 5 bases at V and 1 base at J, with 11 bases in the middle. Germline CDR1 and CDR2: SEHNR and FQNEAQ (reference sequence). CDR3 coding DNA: TGTGCCAGCAGCAACCGACAGAGCCAAGAGACCCAGTACTTC. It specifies CASSNRQSQETQYF.

The CDR3 bases are TGTGCCAGCAGCAGTAGCGGGGGGAGCGACAATGAGCAGTTCTTC. The encoded protein is CASSSSGGSDNEQFF. The J gene is TRBJ2-1, the V gene TRBV3-1 (or the pseudogene TRBV3-2); the match to TRBD2 covers 10 bases. The V and J ends lost 5 bases and 5 bases, in that order; junction bases with no gene match: 6. The CDR3 consists of 15 residues. Germline loops: CDR1 LGHDT, CDR2 YNNKEL (reference sequence).